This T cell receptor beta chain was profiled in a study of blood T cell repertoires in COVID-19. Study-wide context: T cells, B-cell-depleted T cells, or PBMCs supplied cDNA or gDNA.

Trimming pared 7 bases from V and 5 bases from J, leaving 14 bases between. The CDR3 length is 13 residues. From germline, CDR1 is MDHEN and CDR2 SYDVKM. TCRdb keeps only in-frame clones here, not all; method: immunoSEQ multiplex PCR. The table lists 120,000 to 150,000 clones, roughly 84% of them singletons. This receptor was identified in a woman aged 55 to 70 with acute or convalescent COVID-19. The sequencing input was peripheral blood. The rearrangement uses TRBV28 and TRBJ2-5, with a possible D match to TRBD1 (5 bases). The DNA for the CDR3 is TGTGCCAGCAAGGCAGGGTCTTTGGAGACCCAGTACTTC. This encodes CASKAGSLETQYF.